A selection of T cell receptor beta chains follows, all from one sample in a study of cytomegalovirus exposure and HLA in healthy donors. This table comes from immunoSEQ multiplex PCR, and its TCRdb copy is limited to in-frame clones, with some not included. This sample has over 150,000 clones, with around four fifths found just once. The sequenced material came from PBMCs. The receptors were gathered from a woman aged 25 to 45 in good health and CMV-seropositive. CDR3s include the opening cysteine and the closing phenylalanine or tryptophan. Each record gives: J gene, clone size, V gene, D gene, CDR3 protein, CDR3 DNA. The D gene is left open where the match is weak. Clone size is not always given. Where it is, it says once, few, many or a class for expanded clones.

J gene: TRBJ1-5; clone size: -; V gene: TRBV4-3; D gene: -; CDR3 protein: CASSQGAGANQPQHF; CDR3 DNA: TGCGCCAGCAGCCAAGGGGCAGGGGCCAATCAGCCCCAGCATTTT
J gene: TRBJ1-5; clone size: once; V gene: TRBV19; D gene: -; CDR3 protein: CASSIGGTLYMGNQPQHF; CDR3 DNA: TGTGCCAGTAGTATCGGGGGGACCTTATATATGGGCAATCAGCCCCAGCATTTT
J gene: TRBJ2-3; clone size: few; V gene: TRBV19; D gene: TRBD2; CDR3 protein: CASSTGTSGSKAQYF; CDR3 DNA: TGTGCCAGTAGTACGGGGACTAGCGGGAGCAAGGCGCAGTATTTT
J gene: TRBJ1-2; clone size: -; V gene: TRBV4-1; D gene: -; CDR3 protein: CASSQVVGVDYGYTF; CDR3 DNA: TGCGCCAGCAGCCAAGTGGTGGGCGTCGACTATGGCTACACCTTC
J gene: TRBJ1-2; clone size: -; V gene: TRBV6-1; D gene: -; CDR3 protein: CASSQGAARLHGYTF; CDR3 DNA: TGTGCCAGCAGCCAAGGGGCAGCTCGACTCCATGGCTACACCTTC
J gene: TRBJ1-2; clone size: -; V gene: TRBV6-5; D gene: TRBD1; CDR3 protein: CASSYEAGGDYGYTF; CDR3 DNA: TGTGCCAGCAGTTACGAGGCAGGGGGAGACTATGGCTACACCTTC
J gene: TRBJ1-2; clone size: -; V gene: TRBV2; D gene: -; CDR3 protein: CASSEQDYGYTF; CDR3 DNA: TGTGCCAGCAGTGAGCAGGATTATGGCTACACCTTC
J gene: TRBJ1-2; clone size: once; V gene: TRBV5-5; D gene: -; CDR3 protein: CASSGPQGQGYTF; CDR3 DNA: TGTGCCAGCAGCGGACCACAGGGCCAAGGCTACACCTTC
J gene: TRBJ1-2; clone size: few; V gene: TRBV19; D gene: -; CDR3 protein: CASSRTANYGYTF; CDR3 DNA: TGTGCCAGTAGTCGCACAGCTAACTATGGCTACACCTTC
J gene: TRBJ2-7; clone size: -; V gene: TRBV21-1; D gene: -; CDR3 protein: CARRGAFTGGPSYEQYF; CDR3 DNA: TGTGCCAGAAGAGGGGCTTTCACAGGGGGCCCTTCCTACGAGCAGTACTTC
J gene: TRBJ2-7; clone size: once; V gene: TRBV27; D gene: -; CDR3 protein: CASSPSRVRPTYEQYF; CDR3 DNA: TGTGCCAGCAGTCCTTCGAGAGTACGCCCAACCTACGAGCAGTACTTC
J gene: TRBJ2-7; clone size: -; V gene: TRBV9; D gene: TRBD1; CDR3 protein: CASSGRDRGLYEQYF; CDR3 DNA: TGTGCCAGCAGCGGCCGGGACAGGGGGCTGTACGAGCAGTACTTC
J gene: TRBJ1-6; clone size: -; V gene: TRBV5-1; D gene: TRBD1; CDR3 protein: CASSLNPGTVNNSPLHF; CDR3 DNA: TGCGCCAGCAGCTTGAACCCCGGGACAGTCAATAATTCACCCCTCCACTTT
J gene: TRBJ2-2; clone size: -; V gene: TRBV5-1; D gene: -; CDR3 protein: CASSFSGASGELFF; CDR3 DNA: TGCGCCAGCAGCTTCTCGGGAGCTTCAGGGGAGCTGTTTTTT
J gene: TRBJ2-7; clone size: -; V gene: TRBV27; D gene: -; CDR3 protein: CASSTLSGTYEQYF; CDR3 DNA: TGTGCCAGCAGTACCCTCTCAGGGACCTACGAGCAGTACTTC